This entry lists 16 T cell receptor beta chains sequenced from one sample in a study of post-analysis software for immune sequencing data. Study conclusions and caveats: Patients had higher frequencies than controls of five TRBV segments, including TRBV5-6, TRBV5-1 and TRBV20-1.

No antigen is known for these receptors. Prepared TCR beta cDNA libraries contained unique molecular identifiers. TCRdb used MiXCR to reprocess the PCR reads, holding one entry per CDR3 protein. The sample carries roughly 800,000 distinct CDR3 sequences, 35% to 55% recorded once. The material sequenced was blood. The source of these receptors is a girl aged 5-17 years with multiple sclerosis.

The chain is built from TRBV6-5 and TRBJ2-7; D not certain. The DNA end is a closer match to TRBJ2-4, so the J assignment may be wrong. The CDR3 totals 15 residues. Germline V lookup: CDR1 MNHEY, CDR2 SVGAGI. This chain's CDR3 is CASTSLGLTKNIQYF. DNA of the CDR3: TGTGCCAGCACTTCCCTCGGGCTAACCAAAAACATTCAGTACTTC.

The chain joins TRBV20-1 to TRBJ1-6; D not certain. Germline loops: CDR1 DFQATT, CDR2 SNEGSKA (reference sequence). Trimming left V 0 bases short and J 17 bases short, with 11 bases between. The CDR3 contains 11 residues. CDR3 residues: CSAREPMGVHF. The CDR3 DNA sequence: TGCAGTGCTAGAGAGCCAATGGGAGTCCACTTT.

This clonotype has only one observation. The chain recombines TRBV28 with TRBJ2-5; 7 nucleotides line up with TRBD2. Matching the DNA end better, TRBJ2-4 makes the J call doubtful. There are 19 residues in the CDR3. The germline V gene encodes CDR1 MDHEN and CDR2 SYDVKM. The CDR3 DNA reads TGTGCCAGCAGTCTACCCTCGACTAGCTTGGAAAAGGCCAAAAACATTCAGTACTTC. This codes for CASSLPSTSLEKAKNIQYF.

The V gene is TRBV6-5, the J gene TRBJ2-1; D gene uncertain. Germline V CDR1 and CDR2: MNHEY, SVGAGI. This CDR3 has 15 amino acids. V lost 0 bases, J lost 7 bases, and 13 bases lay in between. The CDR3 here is CASSYSFGLKNEQFF. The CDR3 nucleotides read TGTGCCAGCAGTTACTCCTTTGGGCTGAAGAATGAGCAGTTCTTC.

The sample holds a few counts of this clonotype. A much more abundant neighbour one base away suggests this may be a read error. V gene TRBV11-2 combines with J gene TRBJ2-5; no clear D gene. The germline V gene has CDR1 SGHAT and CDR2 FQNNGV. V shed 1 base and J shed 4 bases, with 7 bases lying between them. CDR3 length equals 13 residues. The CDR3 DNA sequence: TGTGCCAGCAGCTTAGGACACCGAGAGACCCAGTACTTC. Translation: CASSLGHRETQYF.

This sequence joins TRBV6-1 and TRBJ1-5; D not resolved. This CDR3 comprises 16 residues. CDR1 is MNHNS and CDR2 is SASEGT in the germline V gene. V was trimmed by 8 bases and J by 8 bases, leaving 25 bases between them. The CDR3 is CASVPSDVGVLEPQHF. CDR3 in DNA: TGTGCCAGCGTGCCGAGCGATGTCGGGGTATTGGAGCCCCAGCATTTT.

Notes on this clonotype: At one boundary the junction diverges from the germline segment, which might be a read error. The CDR3 region is CRARVSYNERFF. Here the CDR3 DNA reads TGCAGGGCTAGAGTCAGCTACAATGAGCGGTTCTTC. V and J are TRBV20-1 and TRBJ2-1; no clear D gene. The CDR3 is made up of 12 amino acids. CDR1 and CDR2 (germline): DFQATT, SNEGSKA (reference sequence).

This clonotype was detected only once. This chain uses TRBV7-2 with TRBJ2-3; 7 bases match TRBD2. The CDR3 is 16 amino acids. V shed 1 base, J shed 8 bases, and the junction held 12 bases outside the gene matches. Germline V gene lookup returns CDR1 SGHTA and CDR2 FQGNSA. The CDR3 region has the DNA TGTGCCAGCAGCTTAGATATGGGGAGGGGAGCGATTACGCAGTATTTT. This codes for CASSLDMGRGAITQYF.

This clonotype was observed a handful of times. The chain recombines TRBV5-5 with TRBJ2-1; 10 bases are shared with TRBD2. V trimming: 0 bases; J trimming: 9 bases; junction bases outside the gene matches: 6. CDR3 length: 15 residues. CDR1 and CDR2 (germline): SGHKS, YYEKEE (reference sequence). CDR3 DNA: TGTGCCAGCAGCTTGGCGAGCGGGAGGGAGGGTGAGCAGTTCTTC. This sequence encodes CASSLASGREGEQFF.

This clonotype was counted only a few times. The CDR3 DNA reads TGTGCCAGCAGTGAGGGAGGGGACCCCTACGAGCAGTACTTC. This gives the protein CASSEGGDPYEQYF. This rearrangement joins TRBV2 to TRBJ2-7, with 7 nucleotides matching TRBD2. This CDR3 comprises 14 residues. V was clipped by 3 bases and J by 2 bases; unmatched bases: 4. Germline-derived CDR1 and CDR2 are SNHLY and FYNNEI.

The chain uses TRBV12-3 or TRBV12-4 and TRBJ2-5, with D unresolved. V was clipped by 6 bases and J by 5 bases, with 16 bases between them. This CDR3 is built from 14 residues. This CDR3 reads CASRPIGVLETQYF. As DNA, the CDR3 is TGTGCCAGCAGACCCATTGGGGTCCTGGAGACCCAGTACTTC.

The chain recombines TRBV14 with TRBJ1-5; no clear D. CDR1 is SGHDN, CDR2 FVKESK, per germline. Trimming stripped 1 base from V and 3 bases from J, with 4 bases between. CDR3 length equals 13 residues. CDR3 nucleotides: TGTGCCAGCAGCCAAGTCCACAATCAGCCCCAGCATTTT. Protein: CASSQVHNQPQHF. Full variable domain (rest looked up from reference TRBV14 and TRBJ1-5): EAGVTQFPSHSVIEKGQTVTLRCDPISGHDNLYWYRRVMGKEIKFLLHFVKESKQDESGMPNNRFLAERTGGTYSTLKVQPAELEDSGVYFCASSQVHNQPQHFGDGTRLSIL.

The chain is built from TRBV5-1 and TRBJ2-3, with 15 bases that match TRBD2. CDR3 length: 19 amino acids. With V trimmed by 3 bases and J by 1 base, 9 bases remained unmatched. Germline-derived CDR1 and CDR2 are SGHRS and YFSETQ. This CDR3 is CASSSGLAGGSEGTDTQYF. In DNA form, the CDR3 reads TGCGCCAGCAGCTCGGGACTAGCGGGAGGTAGTGAGGGCACAGATACGCAGTATTTT.

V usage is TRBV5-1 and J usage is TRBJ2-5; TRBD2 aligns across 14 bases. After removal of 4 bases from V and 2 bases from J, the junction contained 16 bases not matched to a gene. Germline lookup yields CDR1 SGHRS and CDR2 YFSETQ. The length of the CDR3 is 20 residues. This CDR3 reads CASSILRGLAGAGRQETQYF. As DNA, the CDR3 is TGCGCCAGCAGCATCCTCCGGGGACTAGCGGGAGCAGGTCGGCAAGAGACCCAGTACTTC.

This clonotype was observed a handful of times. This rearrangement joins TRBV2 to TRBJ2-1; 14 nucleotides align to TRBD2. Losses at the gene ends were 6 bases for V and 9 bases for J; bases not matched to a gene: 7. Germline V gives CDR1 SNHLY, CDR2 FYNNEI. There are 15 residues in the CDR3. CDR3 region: CASRVGLAGAIEQFF. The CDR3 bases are TGTGCCAGCAGGGTGGGACTAGCGGGAGCCATTGAGCAGTTCTTC.

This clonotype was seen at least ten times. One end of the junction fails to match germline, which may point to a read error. CDR3 DNA sequence: TGCGCCAGCAGCCCCGGGGGCGGCTATGGCTACACCTTC. Amino acids: CASSPGGGYGYTF. The genes are TRBV9 and TRBJ1-2, with a possible D match to TRBD1 (6 bases). Germline V gives CDR1 SGDLS, CDR2 YYNGEE. CDR3 length equals 13 residues.